These T cell receptor beta chains were read from a single sample in a study of cytomegalovirus exposure and HLA in healthy donors. Sequencing used immunoSEQ multiplex PCR; TCRdb keeps in-frame clones, though not all of them. The sample consists of approximately 60,000 clones, more than 80% of them appearing once. The sequenced material came from PBMCs. These receptors were collected from a man aged 18 to 30 in good health and CMV-seronegative. CDR3s include the opening cysteine and the closing phenylalanine or tryptophan. D genes are given only for firm matches. The listing skips clone size in some rows; elsewhere it reads once, few, many or a size class.

>TRBV28|TRBJ1-5|NA|NA
CASRYRVQPQHF
TGTGCCAGCAGATATCGGGTCCAGCCCCAGCATTTT
>TRBV6-1|TRBJ2-1|TRBD2|NA
CASSEDAGGYNEQFF
TGTGCCAGCAGTGAAGACGCGGGAGGTTACAATGAGCAGTTCTTC
>TRBV7-3|TRBJ1-2|TRBD1|NA
CASSRDSGGYGYTF
TGTGCCAGCAGTCGAGACTCAGGGGGCTATGGCTACACCTTC
>TRBV27|TRBJ1-1|TRBD1|NA
CASSFRGRGTEAFF
TGTGCCAGCAGTTTCAGGGGGCGAGGCACTGAAGCTTTCTTT
>TRBV4-1|TRBJ2-1|NA|NA
CASSQDRGEGYNEQFF
TGCGCCAGCAGCCAAGATAGGGGGGAGGGCTACAATGAGCAGTTCTTC
>TRBV27|TRBJ2-5|TRBD1|NA
CASSLGQGLWQETQYF
TGTGCCAGCAGTCTGGGACAGGGTTTATGGCAAGAGACCCAGTACTTC
>TRBV7-3|TRBJ2-7|TRBD2|NA
CASSLGLAGTYEQYF
TGTGCCAGCAGCTTAGGACTAGCGGGGACCTACGAGCAGTACTTC
>TRBV18|TRBJ2-2|TRBD1|NA
CASSNDRVNTGELFF
TGTGCCAGCTCAAACGACAGGGTGAACACCGGGGAGCTGTTTTTT
>TRBV11-2|TRBJ1-1|NA|NA
CASSFSGGSTEAFF
TGTGCCAGCAGCTTTTCTGGAGGGTCCACTGAAGCTTTCTTT
>TRBV10-2|TRBJ2-7|NA|once
CASGDRGVIYEQYF
TGCGCCAGCGGCGATCGAGGCGTTATCTACGAGCAGTACTTC
>TRBV4-1|TRBJ2-3|NA|once
CALGGDTQYF
TGCGCCCTGGGGGGAGATACGCAGTATTTT
>TRBV11-2|TRBJ2-4|TRBD2|NA
CASSLRAGGSTKNIQYF
TGTGCCAGCAGCTTAAGAGCGGGGGGGTCAACCAAAAACATTCAGTACTTC
>TRBV11-1|TRBJ1-1|NA|NA
CASSSQNSEAFF
TGTGCCAGCAGCTCGCAGAATTCTGAAGCTTTCTTT
>TRBV4-1|TRBJ1-5|TRBD1|NA
CASSQDNRGPQPQHF
TGCGCCAGCAGCCAAGACAACAGGGGCCCTCAGCCCCAGCATTTT
>TRBV9|TRBJ2-1|NA|NA
CASSVPSHSYNEQFF
TGTGCCAGCAGCGTACCATCACACAGCTACAATGAGCAGTTCTTC
>TRBV11-2|TRBJ2-5|NA|once
CASSLPGTLQETQYF
TGTGCCAGCAGCTTACCGGGGACACTCCAAGAGACCCAGTACTTC
>TRBV10-3|TRBJ2-7|TRBD2|NA
CAISPSGGRLYEQYF
TGTGCCATCAGTCCCTCAGGCGGGAGGTTGTACGAGCAGTACTTC
>TRBV29-1|TRBJ2-2|TRBD2|NA
CSVAQLAGGLNTGELFF
TGCAGCGTTGCACAACTAGCGGGAGGACTGAACACCGGGGAGCTGTTTTTT
>TRBV25-1|TRBJ2-1|NA|NA
CASSVGTYNEQFF
TGTGCCAGCAGTGTGGGCACCTACAATGAGCAGTTCTTC
>TRBV5-4|TRBJ1-2|NA|NA
CASSLIHSYGYTF
TGTGCCAGCAGCTTGATACACAGCTATGGCTACACCTTC
>TRBV7-9|TRBJ2-7|NA|few
CASSLSGGGAYEQYF
TGTGCCAGCAGCCTTAGCGGAGGGGGGGCCTACGAGCAGTACTTC
>TRBV4-1|TRBJ1-1|NA|NA
CASSQPPPGGGNTEAFF
TGCGCCAGCAGCCAACCACCCCCGGGGGGGGGCAACACTGAAGCTTTCTTT
>TRBV4-1|TRBJ2-5|TRBD2|NA
CASSQSPSTSGKYQETQYF
TGCGCCAGCAGCCAATCACCCTCGACTAGCGGAAAATACCAAGAGACCCAGTACTTC
>TRBV12-5|TRBJ2-2|TRBD1|NA
CASGLNQPRDRGYFTGELFF
TGTGCTAGTGGTCTCAATCAACCCCGGGACAGGGGATATTTCACCGGGGAGCTGTTTTTT
>TRBV5-5|TRBJ2-1|TRBD2|NA
CASSKGTSGYNEQFF
TGTGCCAGCAGCAAAGGGACTAGCGGCTACAATGAGCAGTTCTTC